These 7 T cell receptor beta chains were all obtained from the same sample, sequenced in a study of T-cell reconstitution after alpha-beta-depleted transplantation in children (dated by TCRdb to 2016 to 2017). Library construction relied on PCR. TCRdb shows the sequencer as Illumina HiSeq 2500. Molecular barcoding was employed in the preparation of TCR libraries, with unique molecular identifiers being used to normalize TCRbeta repertoire quantification. TCRdb trimmed the raw reads at Q25, called clones with MiXCR and kept productive beta chains. CDR3 protein sequences are deduplicated, and each keeps its most common genes and DNA. In this sample the table shows hundreds of thousands of distinct CDR3 sequences, under 9.5% of which occur a single time. Of the sample, approximately 6% falls within the top ten clones. The treatment or condition label on this specimen signifies: allogeneic hematopoietic cell transplantation with graft depleted of TCRalphabeta T cells and CD19 B cells.

Sequences were derived from PBMCs, mostly from graft donor cells, sampled 180 days after TCRalphabeta/CD19-depleted stem cell transplant. The origin of the receptors is a male patient younger than 18 who had a stem cell transplant for acute lymphoblastic leukemia, so the T cells may come from the graft donor.

This clonotype was seen ten or more times. The rearrangement joins TRBV5-1 to TRBJ2-3; D is perhaps TRBD1 (5 bases). The ends were cut back, 0 bases at V and 1 base at J, with 9 bases in the middle. Germline CDR1 SGHRS, CDR2 YFSETQ. The CDR3 covers 15 residues. The CDR3 nucleotides read TGCGCCAGCAGCTTGGAGGGCAGGGGCACAGATACGCAGTATTTT. Translated: CASSLEGRGTDTQYF. Supplemented by reference TRBV5-1 and TRBJ2-3, the full variable domain reads KAGVTQTPRYLIKTRGQQVTLSCSPISGHRSVSWYQQTPGQGLQFLFEYFSETQRNKGNFPGRFSGRQFSNSRSEMNVSTLELGDSALYLCASSLEGRGTDTQYFGPGTRLTVL.

There are many counts of this clonotype. The V gene is TRBV24-1, the J gene TRBJ2-5, with D perhaps TRBD1 or TRBD2 (6 bases each). Trimming cost V 4 bases and J 4 bases, with 15 bases left between them. CDR1 is KGHDR, CDR2 SFDVKD, per germline. This CDR3 region has 15 residues. This CDR3 is CATSDPRGVGETQYF. CDR3 coding DNA: TGTGCCACCAGTGACCCTAGGGGGGTTGGAGAGACCCAGTACTTC.

This clonotype was counted ten times or more. This sequence joins TRBV27 and TRBJ2-1; D may be TRBD2 (5 bases). CDR1 MNHEY and CDR2 SMNVEV come from the germline V gene (reference sequence). V shed 1 base and J shed 2 bases, with 15 bases lying between them. The CDR3 has 17 amino acids. As DNA, the CDR3 is TGTGCCAGCAGTTTATATGGGCTAGCCCCCACCTACAATGAGCAGTTCTTC. Its protein is CASSLYGLAPTYNEQFF.

The table lists this clonotype with many counts. The gene calls are TRBV9 and TRBJ2-2; 10 bases map to TRBD1. After removal of 0 bases from V and 0 bases from J, the junction contained 8 bases not matched to a gene. Germline V gene sequence: CDR1 SGDLS, CDR2 YYNGEE. This CDR3 has 19 amino acids. The CDR3 DNA sequence: TGTGCCAGCAGCGTAGCGGACAGGGGGAGTCTCACGAACACCGGGGAGCTGTTTTTT. Its translation is CASSVADRGSLTNTGELFF.

At least ten counts were recorded for this clonotype. The chain joins TRBV29-1 to TRBJ2-7; tentatively, D is TRBD1 (6 bases). Germline V gives CDR1 SQVTM, CDR2 ANQGSEA. Trimming shortened V by 4 bases and J by 3 bases, and 10 bases separated the two germline ends. This CDR3 has 12 residues. The CDR3 loop is CSVADSFYEQYF. The CDR3 coding sequence is TGCAGCGTTGCGGACAGTTTCTACGAGCAGTACTTC.

Many counts were recorded for this clonotype. The rearrangement joins TRBV12-3 or TRBV12-4 to TRBJ1-2, with TRBD1 matching 8 bases. The ends lost 7 bases at V and 3 bases at J; junction bases unmatched: 4. The CDR3 is 13 amino acids. As DNA, the CDR3 is TGTGCCAGCACCGGGACAGGCTACTATGGCTACACCTTC. Protein: CASTGTGYYGYTF.

This clonotype was detected many times. The V call is TRBV18, the J call TRBJ1-1; tentative D call: TRBD1 (6 bases). The length of the CDR3 is 18 residues. Trimming shortened V by 2 bases and J by 2 bases, and 21 bases separated the two germline ends. From germline, CDR1 is KGHSH and CDR2 LQKENI. The CDR3 is CASSPSGQGPSLNTEAFF. Written as DNA, the CDR3 is TGTGCCAGCTCACCATCGGGTCAGGGGCCCTCCCTCAACACTGAAGCTTTCTTT.